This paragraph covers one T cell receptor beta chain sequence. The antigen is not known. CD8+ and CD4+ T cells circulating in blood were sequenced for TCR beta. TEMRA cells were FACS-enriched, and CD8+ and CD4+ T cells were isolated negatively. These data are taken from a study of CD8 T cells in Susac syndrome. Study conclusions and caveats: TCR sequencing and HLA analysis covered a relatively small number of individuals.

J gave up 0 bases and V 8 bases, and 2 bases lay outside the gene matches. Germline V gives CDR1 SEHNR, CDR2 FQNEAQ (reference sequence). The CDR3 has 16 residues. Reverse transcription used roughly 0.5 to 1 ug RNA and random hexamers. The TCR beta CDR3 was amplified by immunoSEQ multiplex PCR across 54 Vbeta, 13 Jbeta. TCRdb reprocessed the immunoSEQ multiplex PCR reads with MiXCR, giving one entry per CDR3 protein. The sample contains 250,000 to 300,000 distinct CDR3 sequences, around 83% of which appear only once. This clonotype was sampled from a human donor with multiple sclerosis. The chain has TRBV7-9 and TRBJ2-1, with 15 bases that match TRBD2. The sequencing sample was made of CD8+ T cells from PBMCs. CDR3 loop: CASGLAGGSSYNEQFF. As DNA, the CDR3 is TGTGCCAGCGGACTAGCGGGAGGGAGCTCCTACAATGAGCAGTTCTTC.